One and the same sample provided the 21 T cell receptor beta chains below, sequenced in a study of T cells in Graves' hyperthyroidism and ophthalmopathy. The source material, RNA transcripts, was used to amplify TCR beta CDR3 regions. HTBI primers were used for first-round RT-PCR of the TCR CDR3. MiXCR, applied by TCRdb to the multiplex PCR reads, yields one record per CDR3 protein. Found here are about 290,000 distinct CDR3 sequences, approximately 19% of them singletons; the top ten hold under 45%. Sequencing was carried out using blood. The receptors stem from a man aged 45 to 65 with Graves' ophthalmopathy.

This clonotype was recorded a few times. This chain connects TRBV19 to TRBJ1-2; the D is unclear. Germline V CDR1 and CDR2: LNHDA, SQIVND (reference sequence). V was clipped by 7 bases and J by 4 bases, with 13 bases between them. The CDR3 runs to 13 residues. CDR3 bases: TGTGCCAGTAACGACCCACCGGGCTATGGCTACACCTTC. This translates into CASNDPPGYGYTF.

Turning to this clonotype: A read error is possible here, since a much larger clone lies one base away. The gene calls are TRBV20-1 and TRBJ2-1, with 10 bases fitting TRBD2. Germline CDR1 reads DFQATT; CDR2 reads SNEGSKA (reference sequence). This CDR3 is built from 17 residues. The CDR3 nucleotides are TGCGGTGTAGAAGGGAGGCTAGCGGGAGTGTCCGACAATGAGCAGTTCTTC. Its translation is CGVEGRLAGVSDNEQFF.

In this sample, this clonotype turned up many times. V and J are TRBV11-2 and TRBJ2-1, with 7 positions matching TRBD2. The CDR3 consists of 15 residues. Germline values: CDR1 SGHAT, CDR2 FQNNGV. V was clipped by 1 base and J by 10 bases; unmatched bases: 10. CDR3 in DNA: TGTGCCAGCAGCTTAGGACTAGCTGTTGAAGGGGAGCAGTTCTTC. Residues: CASSLGLAVEGEQFF.

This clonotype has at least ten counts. The CDR3 sequence: CASSLGLFQAFF. The CDR3 DNA follows: TGTGCCAGCAGCTTAGGGTTGTTCCAAGCTTTCTTT. This chain joins TRBV7-9 and TRBJ1-1, with D hard to call. Germline V CDR1 and CDR2: SEHNR, FQNEAQ (reference sequence). With 1 base removed from V and 9 bases from J, the gap between germline ends came to 9 bases. The CDR3 is 12 amino acids. The variable domain in full, with the rest retrieved from reference TRBV7-9 and TRBJ1-1, is DTGVSQNPRHKITKRGQNVTFRCDPISEHNRLYWYRQTLGQGPEFLTYFQNEAQLEKSRLLSDRFSAERPKGSFSTLEIQRTEQGDSAMYLCASSLGLFQAFFGQGTRLTVV.

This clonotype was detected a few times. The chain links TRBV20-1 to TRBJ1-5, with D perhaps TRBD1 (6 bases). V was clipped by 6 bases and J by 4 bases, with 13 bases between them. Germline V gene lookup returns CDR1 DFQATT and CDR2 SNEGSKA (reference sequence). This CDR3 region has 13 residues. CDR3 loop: CSAAQGPNQPQHF. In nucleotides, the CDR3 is TGCAGTGCCGCACAGGGACCGAATCAGCCCCAGCATTTT.

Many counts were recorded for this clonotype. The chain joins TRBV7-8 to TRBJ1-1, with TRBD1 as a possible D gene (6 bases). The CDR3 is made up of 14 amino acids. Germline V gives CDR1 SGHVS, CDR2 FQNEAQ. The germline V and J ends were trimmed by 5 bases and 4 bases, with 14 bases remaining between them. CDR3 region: CASSRDRPPTEAFF. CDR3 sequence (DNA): TGTGCCAGCAGCCGCGACAGGCCCCCCACTGAAGCTTTCTTT.

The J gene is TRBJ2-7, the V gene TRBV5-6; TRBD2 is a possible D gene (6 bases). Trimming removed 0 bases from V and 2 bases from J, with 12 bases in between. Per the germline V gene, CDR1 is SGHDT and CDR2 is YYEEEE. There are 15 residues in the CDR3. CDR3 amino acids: CASSLAGLGPYEQYF. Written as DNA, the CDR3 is TGTGCCAGCAGCTTGGCGGGACTGGGACCCTACGAGCAGTACTTC.

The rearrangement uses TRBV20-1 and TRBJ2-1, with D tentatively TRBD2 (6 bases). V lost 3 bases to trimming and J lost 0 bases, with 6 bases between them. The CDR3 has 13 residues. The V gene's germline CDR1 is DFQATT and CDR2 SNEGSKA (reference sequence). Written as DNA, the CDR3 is TGCAGTGCTAGCGGGAGCTCCTACAATGAGCAGTTCTTC. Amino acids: CSASGSSYNEQFF.

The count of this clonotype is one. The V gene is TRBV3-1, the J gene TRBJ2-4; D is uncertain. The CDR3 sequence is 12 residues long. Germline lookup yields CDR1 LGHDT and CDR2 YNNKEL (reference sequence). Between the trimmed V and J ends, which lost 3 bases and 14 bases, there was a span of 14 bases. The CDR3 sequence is CASSQGRKSKYF. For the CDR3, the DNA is TGTGCCAGCAGCCAGGGCCGGAAGAGTAAGTACTTC.

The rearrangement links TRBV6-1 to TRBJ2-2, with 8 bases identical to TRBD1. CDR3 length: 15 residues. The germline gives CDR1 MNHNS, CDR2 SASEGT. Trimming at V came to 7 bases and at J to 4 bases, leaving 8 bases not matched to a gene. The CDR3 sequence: CASNPRQGSTGELFF. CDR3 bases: TGTGCCAGCAACCCGCGACAGGGGAGCACCGGGGAGCTGTTTTTT.

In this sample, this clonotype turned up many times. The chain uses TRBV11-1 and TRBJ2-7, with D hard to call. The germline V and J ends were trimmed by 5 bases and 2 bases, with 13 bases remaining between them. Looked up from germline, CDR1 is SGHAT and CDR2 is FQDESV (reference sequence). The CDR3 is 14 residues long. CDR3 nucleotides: TGTGCCAGCAGCGTCCCGTACAAGGCCTACGAGCAGTACTTC. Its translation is CASSVPYKAYEQYF.

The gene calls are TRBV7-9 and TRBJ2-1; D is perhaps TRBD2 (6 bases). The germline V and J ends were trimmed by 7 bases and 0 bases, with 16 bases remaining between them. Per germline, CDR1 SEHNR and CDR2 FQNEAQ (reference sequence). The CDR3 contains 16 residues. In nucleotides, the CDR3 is TGTGCCAGCATCCCGACGCGGGGTGACTCCTACAATGAGCAGTTCTTC. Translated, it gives CASIPTRGDSYNEQFF.

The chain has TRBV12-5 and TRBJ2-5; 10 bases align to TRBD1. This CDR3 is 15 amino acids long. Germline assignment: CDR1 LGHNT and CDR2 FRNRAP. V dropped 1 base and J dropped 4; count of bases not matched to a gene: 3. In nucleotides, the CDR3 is TGTGCTAGTGGTTTGGGACAGGGGGCTAGAGAGACCCAGTACTTC. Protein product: CASGLGQGARETQYF.

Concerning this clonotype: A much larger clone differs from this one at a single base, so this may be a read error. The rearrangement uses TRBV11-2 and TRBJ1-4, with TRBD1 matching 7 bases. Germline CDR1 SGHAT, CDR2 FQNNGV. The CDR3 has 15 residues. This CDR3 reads CASGLEGQSNEKLFF. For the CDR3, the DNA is TGTGCCAGCGGCTTAGAGGGACAGTCTAATGAAAAACTGTTTTTT.

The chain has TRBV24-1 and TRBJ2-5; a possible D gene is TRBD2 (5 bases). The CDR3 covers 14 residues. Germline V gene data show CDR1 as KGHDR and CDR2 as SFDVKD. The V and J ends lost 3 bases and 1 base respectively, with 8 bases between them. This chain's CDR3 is CATSDRAAQETQYF. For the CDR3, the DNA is TGTGCCACCAGTGATCGAGCGGCCCAAGAGACCCAGTACTTC.

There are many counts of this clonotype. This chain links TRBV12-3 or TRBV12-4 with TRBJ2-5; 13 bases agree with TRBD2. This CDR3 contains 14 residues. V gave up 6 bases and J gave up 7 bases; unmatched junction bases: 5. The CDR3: CASSITSGRATQYF. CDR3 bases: TGTGCCAGCAGCATTACTAGCGGGAGGGCGACCCAGTACTTC.

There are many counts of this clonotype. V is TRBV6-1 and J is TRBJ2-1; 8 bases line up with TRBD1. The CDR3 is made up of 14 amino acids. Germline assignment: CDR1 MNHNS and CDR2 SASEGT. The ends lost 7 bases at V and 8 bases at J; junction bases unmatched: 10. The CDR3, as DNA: TGTGCCAGCAAGAGGACAGGGAAGTTCGATGAGCAGTTCTTC. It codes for CASKRTGKFDEQFF.

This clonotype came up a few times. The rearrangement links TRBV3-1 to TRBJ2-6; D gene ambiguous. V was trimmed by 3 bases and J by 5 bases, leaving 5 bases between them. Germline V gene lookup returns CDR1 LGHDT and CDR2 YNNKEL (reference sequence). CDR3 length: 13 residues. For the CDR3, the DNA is TGTGCCAGCAGCCAGACCCGGGCCAACGTCCTGACTTTC. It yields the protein CASSQTRANVLTF.

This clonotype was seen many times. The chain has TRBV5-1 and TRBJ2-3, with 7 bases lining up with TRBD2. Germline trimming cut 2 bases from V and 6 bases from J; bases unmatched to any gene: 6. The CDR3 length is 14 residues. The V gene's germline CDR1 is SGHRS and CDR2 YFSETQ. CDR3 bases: TGCGCCAGCAGCTTACTAGCGACTGGGGATACGCAGTATTTT. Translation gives CASSLLATGDTQYF.

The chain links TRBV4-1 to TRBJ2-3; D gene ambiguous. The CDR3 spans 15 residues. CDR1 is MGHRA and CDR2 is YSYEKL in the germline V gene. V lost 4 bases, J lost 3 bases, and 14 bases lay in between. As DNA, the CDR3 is TGCGCCAGCAGCCTGTCCACCCAGCCAACAGATACGCAGTATTTT. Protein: CASSLSTQPTDTQYF.

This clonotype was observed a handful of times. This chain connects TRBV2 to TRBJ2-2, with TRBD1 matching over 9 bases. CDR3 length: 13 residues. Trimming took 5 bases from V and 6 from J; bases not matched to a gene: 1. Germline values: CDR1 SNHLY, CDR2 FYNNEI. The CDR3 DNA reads TGTGCCAGCAGTCGACAGGGGGCCGGGGAGCTGTTTTTT. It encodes CASSRQGAGELFF.